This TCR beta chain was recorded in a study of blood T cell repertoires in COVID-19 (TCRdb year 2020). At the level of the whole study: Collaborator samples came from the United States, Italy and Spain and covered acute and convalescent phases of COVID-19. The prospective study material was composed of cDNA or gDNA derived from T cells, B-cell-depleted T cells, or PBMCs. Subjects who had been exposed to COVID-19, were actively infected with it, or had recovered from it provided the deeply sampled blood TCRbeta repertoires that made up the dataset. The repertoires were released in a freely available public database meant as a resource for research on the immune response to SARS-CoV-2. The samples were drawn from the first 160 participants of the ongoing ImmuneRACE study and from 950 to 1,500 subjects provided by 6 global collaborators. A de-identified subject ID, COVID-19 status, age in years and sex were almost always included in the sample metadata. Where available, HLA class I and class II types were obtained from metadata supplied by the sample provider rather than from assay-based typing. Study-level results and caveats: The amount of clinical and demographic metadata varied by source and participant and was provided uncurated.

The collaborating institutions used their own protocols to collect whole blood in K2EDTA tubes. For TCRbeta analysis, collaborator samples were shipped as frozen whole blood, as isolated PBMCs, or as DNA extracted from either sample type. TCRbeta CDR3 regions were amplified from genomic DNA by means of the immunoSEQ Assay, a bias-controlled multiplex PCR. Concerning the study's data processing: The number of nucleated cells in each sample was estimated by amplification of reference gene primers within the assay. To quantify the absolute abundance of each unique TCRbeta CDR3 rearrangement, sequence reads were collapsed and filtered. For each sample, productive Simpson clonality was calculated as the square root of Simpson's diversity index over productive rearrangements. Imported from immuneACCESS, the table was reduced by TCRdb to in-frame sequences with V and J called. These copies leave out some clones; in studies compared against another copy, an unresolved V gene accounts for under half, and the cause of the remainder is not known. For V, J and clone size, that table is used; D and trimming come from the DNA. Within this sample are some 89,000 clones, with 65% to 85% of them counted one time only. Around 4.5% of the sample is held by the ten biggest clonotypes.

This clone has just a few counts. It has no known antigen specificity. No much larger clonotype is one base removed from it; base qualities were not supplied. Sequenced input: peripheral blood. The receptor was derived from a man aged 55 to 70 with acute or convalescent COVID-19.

The DNA reads TGTGCCACCGGACAGGGGGGGTATTCACCCCTCCACTTT. Protein translation: CATGQGGYSPLHF. The V gene is TRBV10-3 and the J gene is TRBJ1-6, and TRBD1 aligns with 10 junction nucleotides. V is cut back by 10 bases and J by 8 bases, with 5 bases in the junction unmatched. Via the germline V gene, CDR1 is ENHRY and CDR2 SYGVKD. The CDR3 spans 13 residues, from the cysteine through the phenylalanine. Of the read, only the CDR3 DNA is kept; its 39 bases are in frame from base 1.